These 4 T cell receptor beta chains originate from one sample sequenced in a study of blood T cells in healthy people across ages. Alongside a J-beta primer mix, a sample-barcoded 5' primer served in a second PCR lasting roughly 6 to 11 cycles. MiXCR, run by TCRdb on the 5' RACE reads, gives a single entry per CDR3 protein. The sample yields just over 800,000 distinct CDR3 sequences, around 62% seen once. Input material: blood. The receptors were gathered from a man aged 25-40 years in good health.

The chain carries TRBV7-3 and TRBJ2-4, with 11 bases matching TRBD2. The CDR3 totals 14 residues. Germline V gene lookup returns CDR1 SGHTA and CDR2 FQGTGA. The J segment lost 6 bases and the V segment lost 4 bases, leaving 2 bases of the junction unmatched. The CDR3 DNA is TGTGCCAGCAGCTCAACTAGCGGGGGAAACATTCAGTACTTC. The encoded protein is CASSSTSGGNIQYF. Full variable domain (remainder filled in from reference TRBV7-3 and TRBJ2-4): GAGVSQTPSNKVTEKGKYVELRCDPISGHTALYWYRQSLGQGPEFLIYFQGTGAADDSGLPNDRFFAVRPEGSVSTLKIQRTERGDSAVYLCASSSTSGGNIQYFGAGTRLSVL.

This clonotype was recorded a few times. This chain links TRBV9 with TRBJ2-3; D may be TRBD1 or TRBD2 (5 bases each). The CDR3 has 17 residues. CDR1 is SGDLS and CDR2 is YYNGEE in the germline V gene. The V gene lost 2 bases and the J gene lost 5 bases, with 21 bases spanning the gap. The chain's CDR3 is CASSVGDGLARRDTQYF. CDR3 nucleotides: TGTGCCAGCAGCGTGGGGGATGGGCTAGCTCGACGAGATACGCAGTATTTT.

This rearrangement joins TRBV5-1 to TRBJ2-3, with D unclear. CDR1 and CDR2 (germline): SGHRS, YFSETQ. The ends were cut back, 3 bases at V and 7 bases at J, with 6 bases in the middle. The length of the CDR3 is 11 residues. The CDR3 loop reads CASSSPNTQYF. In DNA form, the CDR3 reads TGCGCCAGCAGCTCCCCGAATACGCAGTATTTT.

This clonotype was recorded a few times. CDR3 amino acids: CASSKGRWDEQYF. CDR3 in DNA: TGTGCCAGCAGTAAGGGCCGTTGGGACGAGCAGTACTTC. The chain employs TRBV27 and TRBJ2-7; D ambiguous. Per germline, CDR1 MNHEY and CDR2 SMNVEV (reference sequence). The CDR3 is 13 residues long. The V end was cut by 5 bases, the J end by 5 bases, with 13 bases between.